This T cell receptor (beta chain) appears in the sequencing data of a study of persistence of HIV-infected CD4 T cells. Study overall: Median time on suppressive ART was around eight years. Study findings and constraints: Compared with CD3/CD28-stimulated cells, CMV- and Gag-responding cells showed lower TCRbeta richness. Degenerate expanded CDR3beta sequences were enriched among CMV- and Gag-responding cells.

Cells were stimulated with CMV-infected fibroblast lysates at roughly 10 ug/mL. CD40L/CD69 double-negative CD45RO-high memory CD4+ T cells were collected. Trimming left V 2 bases short and J 4 bases short, with 11 bases between. The length of the CDR3 is 14 residues. Germline CDR1 reads MNHNY; CDR2 reads SVGAGI (reference sequence). The immunoSEQ assay was version 4, run in survey mode. Each sample used up to 1 ug genomic DNA diluted to 10 ng/uL. Libraries were prepared by immunoSEQ multiplex PCR; TCRdb keeps only in-frame clonotypes and omits some of them. The sample consists of 40,000 to 50,000 clones, 75% to 85% of them appearing once. As concerns this clone: Its antigen is unknown.

The sequencing here drew on CD4+ T cells sorted from PBMCs after approximately 19-hour stimulation, taken from a patient who received antiretroviral therapy. The receptor was derived from an adult man with HIV who was CMV-seropositive. The gene calls are TRBV6-6 and TRBJ1-1, with D unclear. CDR3 in amino acids: CASSYGQRSTEAFF. CDR3 bases: TGTGCCAGCAGTTACGGGCAGAGAAGCACTGAAGCTTTCTTT.